This T cell receptor (beta chain) originates from a study of control samples from healthy donors and cancer patients. Trimming took off 0 bases at V and 4 bases at J, with 13 bases between the two ends. Germline V gene lookup returns CDR1 SGHRS and CDR2 YFSETQ. The CDR3 is 15 residues long. Repertoires were generated with immunoSEQ multiplex PCR, while TCRdb's copy carries only in-frame clones and drops some. The profile shows approximately 150,000 clones, just under 90% of them singletons. This TCR derives from a man aged 45-65 years with head and neck cancer. The gene calls are TRBV5-1 and TRBJ2-5, with a tentative D call TRBD1 (6 bases). Sample: PBMCs. As DNA, the CDR3 is TGCGCCAGCAGCTTGGGCTTGGGGGCTGGAGAGACCCAGTACTTC. This codes for CASSLGLGAGETQYF.